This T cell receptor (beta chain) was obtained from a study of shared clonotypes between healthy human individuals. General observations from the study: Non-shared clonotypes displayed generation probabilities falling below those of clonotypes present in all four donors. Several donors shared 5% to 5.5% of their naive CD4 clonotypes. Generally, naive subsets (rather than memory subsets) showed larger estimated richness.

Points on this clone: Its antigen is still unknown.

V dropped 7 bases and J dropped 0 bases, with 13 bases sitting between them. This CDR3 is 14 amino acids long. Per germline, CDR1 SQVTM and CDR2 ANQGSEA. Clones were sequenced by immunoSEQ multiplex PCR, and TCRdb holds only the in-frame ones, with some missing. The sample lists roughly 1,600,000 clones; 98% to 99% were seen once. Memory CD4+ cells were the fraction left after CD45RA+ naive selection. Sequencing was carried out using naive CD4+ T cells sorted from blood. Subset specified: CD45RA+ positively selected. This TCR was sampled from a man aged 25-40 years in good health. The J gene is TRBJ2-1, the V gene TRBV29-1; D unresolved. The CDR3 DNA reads TGCAGCGCTCGTCCCGTGCTCTCCTACAATGAGCAGTTCTTC. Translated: CSARPVLSYNEQFF.